This T cell receptor beta chain originates from a study of control samples from healthy donors and cancer patients. V was cut by 5 bases and J by 4 bases, with 8 bases left in between. The CDR3 extends over 11 amino acids. CDR1 is GTSNPN and CDR2 is SVGIG in the germline V gene (reference sequence). The method was immunoSEQ multiplex PCR; TCRdb's version includes in-frame clones alone and lacks a portion of them. The sample is made up of roughly 200,000 clones, and the top ten hold roughly 2% of it. This chain connects TRBV30 to TRBJ1-2; D call uncertain. This TCR derives from a woman aged 30 to 39 in good health. Sequencing used blood. The CDR3 region has the DNA TGTGCCTGGGGACGGATCTATGGCTACACCTTC. Translation: CAWGRIYGYTF.